This TCR beta chain was captured by sequencing in a study of cytotoxic CD8 clonotypes in ibrutinib-treated CLL (dated by TCRdb to the early 2020s). At the level of the whole study: In this cohort, approximately 15 patients were treatment-naive and some 10 were relapsed/refractory, while around 18 had unmutated IGHV. Partial responses were observed in 24 patients and complete responses in 2; after a median follow-up of around 68 months, remission was maintained in 15 or so patients and progression was observed in approximately 12. Response samples were obtained after a median of around eleven months of treatment, with a range of about 6 to 36 months. On average, each sample had 255,043 productive templates and around 100,000 productive rearrangements. Longitudinal samples were obtainable from about 30% of the roughly 90 participants in the trial. Cryopreserved peripheral blood mononuclear cells were obtained before treatment, at response, and at either sustained remission or disease progression. Every sample from remission and from progressive disease was obtained while the patients were still on ibrutinib. General findings and caveats noted by the study authors: At ibrutinib response clonality went up, during sustained remission it held steady, and at progression it dropped back toward baseline. Baseline clonality exceeded that of age-matched healthy donors and correlated strongly with circulating CD8+ T-cell counts. Public clonotypes were rare and either contracted or stayed stable during treatment, and the rise in clonality at ibrutinib response reflected the expansion of private clonotypes. Lymph node repertoires were not examined, and the timing of sampling was not matched between patients in sustained remission and those whose disease progressed.

Interpreted using the paper, the time point label stands for: about a year on ibrutinib. For TCR beta library preparation, roughly 2 micrograms of genomic DNA were extracted from the cryopreserved PBMCs. Longitudinal blood samples from CLL patients receiving ibrutinib monotherapy were subjected to high-throughput TCR beta sequencing. Patients were enrolled in a phase 2 open-label single-center ibrutinib monotherapy trial. This clone was seen only a few times. No antigen is known for it. Base qualities are not provided; no much larger clone lies one nucleotide away. The CDR3 sequence holds 16 residues, the cysteine and phenylalanine included. Of all the DNA, just the CDR3 is kept, 48 bases in frame from base 1. Germline trimming amounts to 2 bases on V and 0 bases on J, with 5 as the count of junction bases outside the gene matches. According to the germline V gene, CDR1 reads SGDLS and CDR2 reads YYNGEE.

On a MiSeq, deep resolution sequencing aimed for a depth between 1 in 1 million and 1 in 200,000 T cells, with each clonotype covered approximately 10x on average. The immunoSEQ hsTCRB Kit was used to generate the TCR beta libraries. The original methods were these. ImmunoSEQ Data Assistant and ImmunoSEQ Analyzer were used for data analysis, and V, D and J genes were assigned according to IMGT definitions. Clonality, with values ranging from 0 to 1, was calculated as one minus the normalized Shannon entropy of productive rearrangement frequencies. Only overrepresented clonotypes making up at least 0.05% of the repertoire of each patient were included in the public clonotype analysis. Approximately 14 age-matched healthy donor repertoires from immuneACCESS served as clonality controls. The clones in this table, taken by TCRdb from immuneACCESS, are in-frame only. Not every clone is retained; where verified, under half of the shortfall comes from an unresolved V gene, and the cause of the rest is unknown. Clonal size and the V and J genes are those of that table, whereas D and trimming came from the DNA. For this sample there are some 150,000 clones; about 72% appear just once. Approximately 27% of the sample is taken by the ten largest.

This material consisted of PBMCs, taken after 12 months of ibrutinib treatment. The V gene is TRBV9 and the J gene is TRBJ2-3; TRBD2 lines up with 8 middle nucleotides. The receptor was isolated from a human donor with chronic lymphocytic leukemia. The CDR3 loop reads CASSVKLAESTDTQYF. DNA sequence: TGTGCCAGCAGCGTCAAACTAGCGGAAAGCACAGATACGCAGTATTTT.